A single sample gave rise to the 11 T cell receptor beta chains below, sequenced in a study of T cells in Graves' hyperthyroidism and ophthalmopathy. TCR beta CDR3 regions were amplified from RNA transcripts. The primer set for the first-round RT-PCR of the TCR CDR3 was HTBI. TCRdb re-analysed the multiplex PCR reads in MiXCR, keeping a single row per CDR3 protein. In the table there are over 650,000 distinct CDR3 sequences, about 17% of which are singletons. Sequencing was done on a sample of blood. These TCRs come from a man between 18 and 35 years old with Graves' hyperthyroidism.

This clonotype was observed at least ten times. The V gene is TRBV20-1, the J gene TRBJ2-5; 8 nucleotides align to TRBD2. The CDR3 runs 14 residues. Trimming took 6 bases from V and 5 from J; bases not matched to a gene: 11. In germline, CDR1 is DFQATT, CDR2 SNEGSKA (reference sequence). CDR3 in amino acids: CSARWASGLETQYF. CDR3 in DNA: TGCAGTGCCCGTTGGGCTAGCGGGTTGGAGACCCAGTACTTC.

This chain connects TRBV27 to TRBJ1-6, with D uncertain. The CDR3 totals 16 residues. Looked up from germline, CDR1 is MNHEY and CDR2 is SMNVEV (reference sequence). The V and J ends lost 5 bases and 0 bases respectively, with 11 bases between them. CDR3 region: CASSPSWGSYNSPLHF. The CDR3 nucleotides read TGTGCCAGCAGTCCGAGCTGGGGCTCCTATAATTCACCCCTCCACTTT.

This clonotype was picked up many times. The CDR3 DNA is TGCAGCGTTTATAGCGGGAGGGCCGGGGCAGATACGCAGTATTTT. The encoded protein is CSVYSGRAGADTQYF. V usage is TRBV29-1 and J usage is TRBJ2-3; 11 bases fit TRBD2. The length of the CDR3 is 15 residues. V dropped 5 bases and J dropped 4; count of bases not matched to a gene: 8. The germline V gene has CDR1 SQVTM and CDR2 ANQGSEA.

Of note for this clonotype: This may be a read error: a much more frequent sequence differs by one nucleotide. The J gene is TRBJ2-5, the V gene TRBV6-1; 10 bases agree with TRBD1. This CDR3 is built from 15 residues. The germline V gene encodes CDR1 MNHNS and CDR2 SASEGT. Trimming took 6 bases from V and 5 from J; bases not matched to a gene: 9. CDR3 nucleotide sequence: TGTGCCAGCAGGTGGACAGGGGGTACGCGGGAGACCCAGTACTTC. It codes for CASRWTGGTRETQYF.

This clonotype was counted at least ten times. This chain joins TRBV19 and TRBJ2-2, with 8 bases matching TRBD1. CDR1 is LNHDA and CDR2 is SQIVND in the germline V gene (reference sequence). This CDR3 has 15 amino acids. The V gene end was trimmed by 6 bases and the J gene end by 1 base; junction bases not matched to a gene: 4. CDR3 coding DNA: TGTGCCAGTAGGGGACAGGCCCTGAACACCGGGGAGCTGTTTTTT. Amino acids: CASRGQALNTGELFF.

This clonotype has at least ten counts. The chain joins TRBV7-9 to TRBJ2-1; D is possibly TRBD1 or TRBD2 (5 bases each). CDR3 length equals 15 residues. Looked up from germline, CDR1 is SEHNR and CDR2 is FQNEAQ (reference sequence). Trimming pared 5 bases from V and 5 bases from J, leaving 16 bases between. The CDR3 nucleotides read TGTGCCAGCAGCCCGGGGCGCTGGGGCAACAATGAGCAGTTCTTC. Its protein is CASSPGRWGNNEQFF.

The sample holds many counts of this clonotype. This sequence joins TRBV28 and TRBJ2-7, with a possible D match to TRBD1 (5 bases). Germline values: CDR1 MDHEN, CDR2 SYDVKM. With 7 bases removed from V and 0 bases from J, the gap between germline ends came to 19 bases. The CDR3 runs 16 residues. The CDR3 loop reads CASTSVTQAISYEQYF. The CDR3 DNA is TGTGCCAGCACCTCAGTTACACAGGCGATCTCCTACGAGCAGTACTTC.

This clonotype showed up many times. This chain connects TRBV2 to TRBJ2-1; no firm D call. Trimming pared 8 bases from V and 10 bases from J, leaving 12 bases between. This CDR3 comprises 11 residues. CDR1 and CDR2 (germline): SNHLY, FYNNEI. The CDR3 DNA is TGTGCCAGCCGGTACTACGAAGAGCAGTTCTTC. Protein sequence: CASRYYEEQFF. Based on the CDR3 plus reference TRBV2 and TRBJ2-1, the full variable domain is EPEVTQTPSHQVTQMGQEVILRCVPISNHLYFYWYRQILGQKVEFLVSFYNNEISEKSEIFDDQFSVERPDGSNFTLKIRSTKLEDSAMYFCASRYYEEQFFGPGTRLTVL.

The sample holds many counts of this clonotype. J is TRBJ2-3 and V is TRBV20-1, with D perhaps assigned TRBD1 or TRBD2 (7 bases each). V shed 5 bases and J shed 0 bases, with 18 bases lying between them. Germline CDR1 DFQATT, CDR2 SNEGSKA (reference sequence). The CDR3 sequence is 16 residues long. DNA of the CDR3: TGCAGTGCTCGCCAGGGGGGGGAGTTGAGCACAGATACGCAGTATTTT. Translating gives CSARQGGELSTDTQYF.

The table lists this clonotype with a few counts. The chain has TRBV14 and TRBJ1-4; 10 nucleotides line up with TRBD1. V was clipped by 6 bases and J by 6 bases; unmatched bases: 10. Looked up from germline, CDR1 is SGHDN and CDR2 is FVKESK. The CDR3 is 16 residues long. This chain's CDR3 is CASSRIIGQGDEKLFF. The CDR3 bases are TGTGCCAGCAGTCGGATCATAGGACAGGGGGATGAAAAACTGTTTTTT.

As concerns this clonotype: A read error is possible here, since a much larger clone lies one base away. V and J are TRBV20-1 and TRBJ2-3, with D possibly TRBD2 on 6 matching bases. The CDR3 totals 13 residues. Germline lookup yields CDR1 DFQATT and CDR2 SNEGSKA (reference sequence). The CDR3 DNA reads as TGCAGTGCTAGTGGCGTAGCGGAAGATACGCTGTATTTT. It specifies CSASGVAEDTLYF.